The 24 T cell receptor beta chains given below trace back to one sample, sequenced in a study of beta chain features in type 1 diabetes. The authors reverse transcribed all of the isolated RNA, so sequencing captured expressed TCRB transcripts. The protocol was immunoSEQ multiplex PCR, while the TCRdb copy is restricted to in-frame clones and leaves out a portion. The top ten hold roughly 0.02% of the sample, which has about 240,000 clones, around 13% seen once. Study-level points and caveats: Shortening that was moderate but significant affected the TCRB CDR3s of Type 1 diabetes patients in all four CD4+ subsets.

Their cognate antigens are unknown. Sequencing was done on a sample of naive CD4+ T cells from blood. Every receptor here comes from a man under 40 with type 1 diabetes.

The chain recombines TRBV6-6 with TRBJ1-1, with 7 bases matching TRBD1. Germline V CDR1 and CDR2: MNHNY, SVGAGI (reference sequence). The CDR3 is 16 amino acids. Unmatched junction bases numbered 11, after V lost 6 bases and J lost 1 base. The CDR3 DNA is TGTGCCAGCAGCACTTCGACAGGGATGAAGAACACTGAAGCTTTCTTT. It is translated as CASSTSTGMKNTEAFF.

A few counts support this clone. This chain uses TRBV19 with TRBJ2-5, with TRBD2 matching over 7 bases. The CDR3 has 14 amino acids. Germline loops: CDR1 LNHDA, CDR2 SQIVND (reference sequence). J lost 3 bases, V lost 3 bases, and 4 bases had no gene match. CDR3 bases: TGTGCCAGTAGTATGAGGGCGGGAGAAGAGACCCAGTACTTC. This encodes CASSMRAGEETQYF.

This clone was seen only a few times. The chain employs TRBV29-1 and TRBJ1-4; maybe TRBD1 (5 bases). Germline V CDR1 and CDR2: SQVTM, ANQGSEA. The CDR3 is made up of 12 amino acids. V was clipped by 5 bases and J by 8 bases, with 12 bases between them. In DNA, the CDR3 is TGCAGCGTTATGCAGGGTGGGGAAAAACTGTTTTTT. It is translated as CSVMQGGEKLFF.

As regards this clone: Other DNA sequences within the sample encode an identical CDR3. The chain is built from TRBV29-1 and TRBJ1-5; maybe TRBD1 (6 bases). CDR1 is SQVTM, CDR2 ANQGSEA, per germline. There are 14 residues in the CDR3. Trimming pared 5 bases from V and 0 bases from J, leaving 11 bases between. In DNA form, the CDR3 reads TGCAGCGTTCGGACAGAAAATAGCAATCAGCCCCAGCATTTT. Translated, it gives CSVRTENSNQPQHF.

This clone was counted between two and nine times. J is TRBJ1-2 and V is TRBV19; 8 bases are a match to TRBD1. CDR1 is LNHDA and CDR2 is SQIVND in the germline V gene (reference sequence). The CDR3 has 13 amino acids. V gave up 6 bases and J gave up 4 bases; unmatched junction bases: 4. The CDR3 DNA follows: TGTGCCAGTAGCCGACAGGGGACCTATGGCTACACCTTC. Amino acid sequence: CASSRQGTYGYTF.

This clone was counted a few times. The rearrangement joins TRBV10-3 to TRBJ2-5; tentative D call: TRBD1 (7 bases). Trimming took 2 bases from V and 2 from J, leaving 12 bases between them. The germline V gene encodes CDR1 ENHRY and CDR2 SYGVKD. The length of the CDR3 is 15 residues. CDR3 amino acids: CAISEAGTAQETQYF. Here the CDR3 DNA reads TGTGCCATCAGTGAGGCGGGGACAGCTCAAGAGACCCAGTACTTC.

V gene TRBV5-4 combines with J gene TRBJ2-3, with 8 bases aligning to TRBD2. The CDR3 is made up of 17 amino acids. Losses at the gene ends were 4 bases for V and 1 base for J; bases not matched to a gene: 11. Germline CDR1 reads SGHNT; CDR2 reads YYREEE (reference sequence). The CDR3 DNA reads TGTGCCAGCAGCCTTACCACGGGGGGGCCCCGCACAGATACGCAGTATTTT. Translation gives CASSLTTGGPRTDTQYF.

V usage is TRBV4-1 and J usage is TRBJ2-5; 12 bases map to TRBD2. The CDR3 spans 19 residues. Germline assignment: CDR1 MGHRA and CDR2 YSYEKL. The V and J ends lost 0 bases and 6 bases, in that order; junction bases with no gene match: 14. Written as DNA, the CDR3 is TGCGCCAGCAGCCAAGAGAGGGAAACTAGCGGGGGGATATGGAAGACCCAGTACTTC. This encodes CASSQERETSGGIWKTQYF.

This clone has a handful of counts. This chain joins TRBV6-6 and TRBJ2-3; maybe TRBD2 (6 bases). The germline gives CDR1 MNHNY, CDR2 SVGAGI (reference sequence). With 9 bases removed from V and 0 bases from J, the gap between germline ends came to 10 bases. The CDR3 is 13 residues long. For the CDR3, the DNA is TGTGCCAGTTCGGGGGACAGCACAGATACGCAGTATTTT. It codes for CASSGDSTDTQYF.

The rearrangement uses TRBV7-9 and TRBJ1-1, with D uncertain. Germline assignment: CDR1 SEHNR and CDR2 FQNEAQ (reference sequence). The germline V and J ends were trimmed by 8 bases and 5 bases, with 15 bases remaining between them. The CDR3 has 13 amino acids. CDR3 sequence (DNA): TGTGCCAGCGCATTGGAGGGAGGGACTGAAGCTTTCTTT. This sequence encodes CASALEGGTEAFF.

This clone was observed a handful of times. This sequence joins TRBV30 and TRBJ2-3; TRBD2 matches 10 bases. CDR3 length equals 16 residues. Germline CDR1 is GTSNPN and CDR2 is SVGIG (reference sequence). Trimming took 2 bases from V and 7 from J; bases not matched to a gene: 12. The CDR3 DNA follows: TGTGCCTGGAGTTTGGGACTAGCGACAGAGGGGTATACGCAGTATTTT. Its protein product is CAWSLGLATEGYTQYF.

This clone has a handful of counts. The chain is built from TRBV18 and TRBJ1-1, with 8 bases aligning to TRBD1. The V and J ends lost 6 bases and 5 bases, in that order; junction bases with no gene match: 11. The CDR3 has 15 residues. Looked up from germline, CDR1 is KGHSH and CDR2 is LQKENI. CDR3: CASSLVQGANTEAFF. The CDR3 DNA reads as TGTGCCAGCTCGCTCGTTCAGGGGGCTAATACTGAAGCTTTCTTT.

V is TRBV2 and J is TRBJ1-2, with TRBD1 as a possible D gene (5 bases). The CDR3 sequence is 12 residues long. Trimming took off 3 bases at V and 3 bases at J, with 5 bases between the two ends. The germline CDR1 and CDR2 sequences are SNHLY and FYNNEI. CDR3 amino acids: CASSDRDYGYTF. CDR3 in DNA: TGTGCCAGCAGTGACAGGGACTATGGCTACACCTTC.

This clone was observed a few times. The chain is built from TRBV30 and TRBJ1-1, with 9 bases that match TRBD1. This CDR3 is built from 13 residues. V shed 2 bases and J 6 bases; nucleotides not matched to a gene: 4. CDR1 is GTSNPN and CDR2 is SVGIG in the germline V gene (reference sequence). This chain's CDR3 is CAWSRDRVSEAFF. CDR3 nucleotides: TGTGCCTGGAGTCGGGACAGGGTGTCTGAAGCTTTCTTT.

Of note for this clone: This sample includes further DNA sequences coding for the same CDR3. The V and J genes are TRBV29-1 and TRBJ1-4; TRBD1 agrees at 9 bases. Per the germline V gene, CDR1 is SQVTM and CDR2 is ANQGSEA. V gave up 4 bases and J gave up 7 bases; unmatched junction bases: 4. The CDR3 loop spans 13 amino acids. The CDR3 DNA sequence: TGCAGCGTTGGGGGACAGGGTGGTGAAAAACTGTTTTTT. Encoded protein: CSVGGQGGEKLFF. Complete variable domain (other parts from reference TRBV29-1 and TRBJ1-4): SAVISQKPSRDICQRGTSLTIQCQVDSQVTMMFWYRQQPGQSLTLIATANQGSEATYESGFVIDKFPISRPNLTFSTLTVSNMSPEDSSIYLCSVGGQGGEKLFFGSGTQLSVL.

V usage is TRBV4-1 and J usage is TRBJ2-7, with a weak D call TRBD1 (7 bases). Germline V gene lookup returns CDR1 MGHRA and CDR2 YSYEKL. The CDR3 covers 17 residues. Trimming shortened V by 0 bases and J by 0 bases, and 15 bases separated the two germline ends. CDR3 in amino acids: CASSQDWQGGFSYEQYF. The CDR3 region has the DNA TGCGCCAGCAGCCAAGATTGGCAGGGGGGCTTCTCCTACGAGCAGTACTTC.

The sample holds a few counts of this clone. J is TRBJ2-5 and V is TRBV11-2, with D tentatively TRBD2 (5 bases). There are 15 residues in the CDR3. Germline V CDR1 and CDR2: SGHAT, FQNNGV. V lost 0 bases to trimming and J lost 5 bases, with 13 bases between them. CDR3 nucleotides: TGTGCCAGCAGCTTAGATAGCCTACCGGGGGAGACCCAGTACTTC. Translated, it gives CASSLDSLPGETQYF. Full variable domain (missing parts from reference TRBV11-2 and TRBJ2-5): EAGVAQSPRYKIIEKRQSVAFWCNPISGHATLYWYQQILGQGPKLLIQFQNNGVVDDSQLPKDRFSAERLKGVDSTLKIQPAKLEDSAVYLCASSLDSLPGETQYFGPGTRLLVL.

This clone was observed a few times. CDR3: CASSEPGAIGDGYTF. The CDR3 nucleotides read TGTGCCAGCAGTGAACCAGGGGCGATAGGAGATGGCTACACCTTC. V is TRBV6-1 and J is TRBJ1-2, with D maybe TRBD1 (6 bases). The V end lost 2 bases, the J end lost 6 bases, and 16 bases lay between the germline ends. This CDR3 spans 15 amino acids. Per germline, CDR1 MNHNS and CDR2 SASEGT.

V is TRBV30 and J is TRBJ1-4; unclear D gene. V lost 5 bases, J lost 6 bases, and 13 bases lay in between. This CDR3 has 13 residues. Germline CDR1 GTSNPN, CDR2 SVGIG (reference sequence). The CDR3 nucleotides read TGTGCCTGGTCGGCGGGCGGAGATGAAAAACTGTTTTTT. Residues: CAWSAGGDEKLFF.

This clone was counted a few times. The J gene is TRBJ1-1, the V gene TRBV2; D is ambiguous. The CDR3 covers 16 residues. Germline assignment: CDR1 SNHLY and CDR2 FYNNEI. V lost 9 bases and J 0 bases, leaving 20 bases between the germline ends. As DNA, the CDR3 is TGTGCCAGAGAATTCGTGAACCTAGGATTGAACACTGAAGCTTTCTTT. Amino acid sequence: CAREFVNLGLNTEAFF. Full variable domain (outside the CDR3, taken from reference TRBV2 and TRBJ1-1): EPEVTQTPSHQVTQMGQEVILRCVPISNHLYFYWYRQILGQKVEFLVSFYNNEISEKSEIFDDQFSVERPDGSNFTLKIRSTKLEDSAMYFCAREFVNLGLNTEAFFGQGTRLTVV.

The J gene is TRBJ1-1, the V gene TRBV27; D unresolved. Deletions cut 1 base from V and 6 bases from J, with 9 bases between. The V gene's germline CDR1 is MNHEY and CDR2 SMNVEV (reference sequence). This CDR3 region has 13 residues. The CDR3 protein is CASSLWPRAEAFF. CDR3 coding DNA: TGTGCCAGCAGTTTATGGCCCCGGGCTGAAGCTTTCTTT.

V gene TRBV4-1 combines with J gene TRBJ2-1; no definite D call. CDR3 length: 16 residues. Trimming cost V 1 base and J 0 bases, with 10 bases left between them. Germline assignment: CDR1 MGHRA and CDR2 YSYEKL. CDR3 loop: CASSQGTSGSYNEQFF. DNA of the CDR3: TGCGCCAGCAGCCAAGGAACGTCGGGCTCCTACAATGAGCAGTTCTTC.

This clone was counted only a few times. The rearrangement links TRBV5-1 to TRBJ2-1; possibly TRBD2 for D (5 bases). Germline CDR1 SGHRS, CDR2 YFSETQ. The V gene lost 4 bases and the J gene lost 0 bases, with 14 bases spanning the gap. The CDR3 covers 16 residues. The CDR3 bases are TGCGCCAGCAGCGTCGAGGGTGTCAGCTCCTACAATGAGCAGTTCTTC. Translating it yields CASSVEGVSSYNEQFF.

This clone came up a few times. The rearrangement uses TRBV7-8 and TRBJ1-2, with TRBD1 matching over 9 bases. Unmatched junction bases numbered 6, after V lost 5 bases and J lost 8 bases. The CDR3 is made up of 13 amino acids. CDR1 SGHVS and CDR2 FQNEAQ come from the germline V gene. In DNA, the CDR3 is TGTGCCAGCAGCATAGGGACAGGGAGCGGCTACACCTTC. It codes for CASSIGTGSGYTF.